The T cell receptor beta chain described here comes from a study of blood T cell repertoires in COVID-19. Participants' reported clinical history set cohort assignment. Recovery among Cohort 3 donors was established by two negative PCRs, clearance, or symptom resolution. Generated by immunoSEQ multiplex PCR, the TCRdb table keeps only in-frame clones and is missing some. Seen here are about 180,000 clones, approximately 85% observed once, and the top ten hold 8% to 10%. J gave up 2 bases and V 5 bases, and 5 bases lay outside the gene matches. The length of the CDR3 is 14 residues. Germline loops: CDR1 SGHAT, CDR2 FQNNGV.

The chain uses TRBV11-2 and TRBJ2-5, with 7 positions matching TRBD2. The sequenced material came from PBMCs or T cells enriched from blood (not recorded which). The sequence derives from a woman aged 25 to 45 who had recovered from COVID-19. The CDR3 sequence is CASSPPSGQETQYF. The CDR3 nucleotides are TGTGCCAGCAGCCCCCCTAGCGGACAAGAGACCCAGTACTTC.